Reported below is one T cell receptor (beta chain). What it recognizes is unknown. Sequenced by immunoSEQ multiplex PCR; TCRdb stores in-frame clones only, minus some. The sample yields more than 110,000 clones, over 90% seen once. The data belong to a study of T cell responses to AZD1222 COVID-19 vaccine. The study's findings and limits: Dominant CD4 TCR responses targeted spike regions 160-218 and 743-854. White British ancestry dominated among donors, who included more females, and clonal diversity was possibly underestimated. Unmutated variant regions are reportedly the target of nearly half of TCRs that are spike-specific.

The source material was peripheral blood, sampled on day 0 of AZD1222 vaccination. This sequence originates from an adult in good health.

Here the CDR3 reads CASSQDPRDTQYF. In DNA, the CDR3 is TGCGCCAGCAGCCAAGATCCGAGGGATACGCAGTATTTT. The chain couples TRBV4-1 to TRBJ2-3, with D uncertain. The CDR3 length is 13 residues. V dropped 0 bases and J dropped 6 bases, with 7 bases sitting between them. Germline V gives CDR1 MGHRA, CDR2 YSYEKL.